The next 31 T cell receptor beta chains were all read from a single sample in a study of T cell responses to AZD1222 COVID-19 vaccine. Repertoires were generated with immunoSEQ multiplex PCR, while TCRdb's copy carries only in-frame clones and drops some. This table holds roughly 110,000 clones, approximately 90% found once. The source was peripheral blood, collected on day 0 of AZD1222 vaccination. These receptors all stem from an adult in good health.

The V gene is TRBV23-1, the J gene TRBJ1-2; D remains unclear. Being an ORF, TRBV23-1 has a function that is uncertain. CDR3 length: 15 residues. The ends were cut back, 9 bases at V and 4 bases at J, with 21 bases in the middle. CDR3 region: CARSLKGVRSYGYTF. For the CDR3, the DNA is TGCGCCAGATCTCTCAAAGGTGTCAGGAGCTATGGCTACACCTTC.

The gene calls are TRBV2 and TRBJ2-7, with D perhaps matching TRBD2 (6 bases). Trimming took 2 bases from V and 4 from J, leaving 18 bases between them. The CDR3 runs 16 residues. Germline values: CDR1 SNHLY, CDR2 FYNNEI. The CDR3 coding sequence is TGTGCCAGCAGTGAAAGTTGGTCGGGAGATGTTTACGAGCAGTACTTC. As protein: CASSESWSGDVYEQYF.

CDR3 in DNA: TGTGCCAGCAGTAGCGACAGAATTAACTATGGCTACACCTTC. Encoded protein: CASSSDRINYGYTF. This chain links TRBV11-2 with TRBJ1-2; a weak D match, TRBD1 (5 bases). The CDR3 totals 14 residues. V lost 6 bases, J lost 1 base, and 12 bases lay in between. Germline-derived CDR1 and CDR2 are SGHAT and FQNNGV.

The V call is TRBV19, the J call TRBJ1-4; 7 positions match TRBD1. The ends lost 4 bases at V and 7 bases at J; junction bases unmatched: 9. The CDR3 length is 15 residues. CDR1 and CDR2 (germline): LNHDA, SQIVND (reference sequence). The CDR3 DNA reads as TGTGCCAGTAGTACCGACAGGGACTTGGCTGAAAAACTGTTTTTT. Protein product: CASSTDRDLAEKLFF.

This chain joins TRBV5-6 and TRBJ1-5, with 7 bases lining up with TRBD1. V lost 4 bases and J lost 0; bases outside the gene matches: 10. The germline V gene has CDR1 SGHDT and CDR2 YYEEEE. The CDR3 loop spans 17 amino acids. In nucleotides, the CDR3 is TGTGCCAGCAGCGAGATGGGGACAGATCATAGCAATCAGCCCCAGCATTTT. It is translated as CASSEMGTDHSNQPQHF.

This chain uses TRBV3-1 (or the pseudogene TRBV3-2) with TRBJ2-3; D could derive from TRBD1 or TRBD2 (5 bases each). The length of the CDR3 is 14 residues. V dropped 1 base and J dropped 0 bases, with 5 bases sitting between them. Germline CDR1 and CDR2: LGHDT and YNNKEL (reference sequence). The CDR3 spells CASSQGGSTDTQYF. In DNA, the CDR3 is TGTGCCAGCAGCCAAGGGGGGAGCACAGATACGCAGTATTTT.

This clone was seen once. This chain links TRBV5-1 with TRBJ2-2; no clear D. Trimming shortened V by 7 bases and J by 0 bases, and 10 bases separated the two germline ends. The germline CDR1 and CDR2 sequences are SGHRS and YFSETQ. The CDR3 consists of 14 residues. The CDR3 reads CASGVNANTGELFF. The DNA of the CDR3 is TGCGCCAGCGGCGTAAACGCGAACACCGGGGAGCTGTTTTTT.

V is TRBV10-2 and J is TRBJ1-1, with D unresolved. This CDR3 is 16 amino acids long. Trimming left V 2 bases short and J 0 bases short, with 13 bases between. CDR1 is WSHSY, CDR2 SAAADI, per germline. The CDR3: CASSEVKGLMNTEAFF. CDR3 sequence (DNA): TGCGCCAGCAGTGAGGTTAAGGGTCTGATGAACACTGAAGCTTTCTTT.

The chain uses TRBV5-5 and TRBJ2-5; D ambiguous. V was shortened by 6 bases and J by 1 base, with 10 bases between the two germline ends. This CDR3 spans 13 amino acids. The germline gives CDR1 SGHKS, CDR2 YYEKEE (reference sequence). The CDR3 protein is CASTLALQETQYF. CDR3 coding DNA: TGTGCCAGCACCCTGGCCCTCCAAGAGACCCAGTACTTC.

CDR3 region: CASSSLDSTWYGEQYF. Written as DNA, the CDR3 is TGTGCCAGCAGCTCCCTGGACAGTACGTGGTACGGCGAGCAGTACTTC. The chain recombines TRBV13 with TRBJ2-7, with D possibly matching TRBD1 (6 bases). CDR1 is PRHDT, CDR2 FYEKMQ, per germline (reference sequence). The CDR3 has 16 residues. V gave up 4 bases and J gave up 6 bases, with 22 bases separating them. The full variable domain, its missing parts supplied by reference TRBV13 and TRBJ2-7, is AAGVIQSPRHLIKEKRETATLKCYPIPRHDTVYWYQQGPGQDPQFLISFYEKMQSDKGSIPDRFSAQQFSDYHSELNMSSLELGDSALYFCASSSLDSTWYGEQYFGPGTRLTVT.

In this sample, this clone turned up a few times. V and J are TRBV11-2 and TRBJ2-3; possibly TRBD2 for D (6 bases). CDR1 is SGHAT, CDR2 FQNNGV, per germline. V was trimmed by 1 base and J by 3 bases, leaving 11 bases between them. This CDR3 is 15 amino acids long. The CDR3 DNA is TGTGCCAGCAGCTTAGTGGGGCTAGCGACAGATACGCAGTATTTT. Translating it yields CASSLVGLATDTQYF.

The count of this clone is one. This rearrangement joins TRBV19 to TRBJ1-5; tentative D call: TRBD1 (5 bases). CDR3 length: 15 residues. Germline CDR1 and CDR2: LNHDA and SQIVND (reference sequence). V dropped 6 bases and J dropped 1 base, with 13 bases sitting between them. CDR3 in amino acids: CASRWTTESNQPQHF. DNA of the CDR3: TGTGCCAGTAGATGGACGACAGAAAGCAATCAGCCCCAGCATTTT.

Notes on this clone: The sample contains more than one DNA sequence encoding this CDR3. The genes are TRBV9 and TRBJ1-5; D gene uncertain. V was cut by 0 bases and J by 0 bases, with 7 bases left in between. Per germline, CDR1 SGDLS and CDR2 YYNGEE. The CDR3 is 15 residues long. The CDR3 sequence is CASSVDGYSNQPQHF. CDR3 in DNA: TGTGCCAGCAGCGTAGATGGGTATAGCAATCAGCCCCAGCATTTT.

The rearrangement uses TRBV7-9 and TRBJ1-5, with a tentative D call TRBD1 (6 bases). V lost 3 bases, J lost 1 base, and 10 bases lay in between. The CDR3 contains 15 residues. Germline V lookup: CDR1 SEHNR, CDR2 FQNEAQ (reference sequence). CDR3 sequence: CASSLTGTSNQPQHF. Here the CDR3 DNA reads TGTGCCAGCAGCTTGACAGGAACGAGCAATCAGCCCCAGCATTTT.

Only one count was recorded for this clone. The gene calls are TRBV2 and TRBJ2-7, with D possibly TRBD2 on 6 matching bases. The CDR3 is 13 amino acids. The germline V gene encodes CDR1 SNHLY and CDR2 FYNNEI. The V end lost 7 bases, the J end lost 1 base, and 11 bases lay between the germline ends. The chain's CDR3 is CASKGGGSYEQYF. The CDR3 DNA reads TGTGCCAGCAAAGGTGGGGGGTCCTACGAGCAGTACTTC.

This clone was detected once. The gene calls are TRBV7-9 and TRBJ2-1; weak D call: TRBD1 (6 bases). This CDR3 contains 17 residues. V lost 8 bases and J 0 bases, leaving 20 bases between the germline ends. Germline V gene lookup returns CDR1 SEHNR and CDR2 FQNEAQ (reference sequence). The CDR3 DNA sequence: TGTGCCAGCGCTCCCCGCGCACAGGGCCGCTCCTACAATGAGCAGTTCTTC. This sequence encodes CASAPRAQGRSYNEQFF.

The chain carries TRBV2 and TRBJ2-1; the D gene is possibly TRBD2 (7 bases). The germline V and J ends were trimmed by 8 bases and 13 bases, with 12 bases remaining between them. There are 10 residues in the CDR3. Germline CDR1 and CDR2: SNHLY and FYNNEI. CDR3 in amino acids: CASGGALQFF. The CDR3 coding sequence is TGTGCCAGCGGGGGGGCCCTCCAGTTCTTC.

The V and J genes are TRBV2 and TRBJ1-4, with a tentative D call TRBD1 (6 bases). Trimming removed 7 bases at V and 8 bases at J, with 14 bases between. The CDR3 totals 13 residues. Germline CDR1 is SNHLY and CDR2 is FYNNEI. The CDR3 sequence: CASKGQGNEKLFF. CDR3 DNA sequence: TGTGCCAGCAAGGGGCAGGGGAACGAAAAACTGTTTTTT.

The chain links TRBV5-1 to TRBJ1-2, with 7 bases fitting TRBD1. This CDR3 has 14 amino acids. CDR1 is SGHRS and CDR2 is YFSETQ in the germline V gene. With 0 bases clipped from V and 7 bases from J, the junction kept 6 bases outside the gene matches. This CDR3 reads CASSLGQGVGGYTF. The CDR3 DNA is TGCGCCAGCAGCTTGGGACAGGGTGTGGGTGGCTACACCTTC.

The rearrangement joins TRBV13 to TRBJ2-7; D may be TRBD1 or TRBD2 (6 bases each). V lost 2 bases to trimming and J lost 0 bases, with 11 bases between them. CDR1 and CDR2 (germline): PRHDT, FYEKMQ (reference sequence). The CDR3 consists of 15 residues. CDR3 in DNA: TGTGCCAGCAGCTTATGGGGGGCAAGCTCCTACGAGCAGTACTTC. Protein sequence: CASSLWGASSYEQYF.

V and J are TRBV19 and TRBJ2-7; TRBD1 agrees at 9 bases. Germline-derived CDR1 and CDR2 are LNHDA and SQIVND (reference sequence). The CDR3 consists of 13 residues. The junction had 3 bases not matched to a gene; V was cut back by 8 bases and J by 1 base. The CDR3 nucleotides read TGTGCCAGTTCCGGGACAGGGTCCTACGAGCAGTACTTC. This sequence encodes CASSGTGSYEQYF.

This clone came up once. This chain connects TRBV5-5 to TRBJ1-5; no firm D call. V dropped 0 bases and J dropped 6 bases, with 10 bases sitting between them. The CDR3 has 14 amino acids. CDR1 SGHKS and CDR2 YYEKEE come from the germline V gene (reference sequence). CDR3 sequence: CASSLAYLSQPQHF. In DNA form, the CDR3 reads TGTGCCAGCAGCTTGGCGTATTTAAGTCAGCCCCAGCATTTT.

The rearrangement links TRBV6-5 to TRBJ1-5; TRBD1 might be the D (6 bases). This CDR3 spans 13 amino acids. V was shortened by 10 bases and J by 5 bases, with 15 bases between the two germline ends. Per germline, CDR1 MNHEY and CDR2 SVGAGI. For the CDR3, the DNA is TGTGCCACCTACAGGGCGGCGGATCAGCCCCAGCATTTT. Translation: CATYRAADQPQHF.

This chain uses TRBV4-2 with TRBJ1-2, with D possibly being TRBD1 (6 bases). The length of the CDR3 is 14 residues. The V and J ends lost 4 bases and 5 bases respectively, with 14 bases between them. CDR1 LGHNA and CDR2 YNFKEQ come from the germline V gene. CDR3 sequence reads: CASSRPDSLYGYTF. CDR3 sequence (DNA): TGTGCCAGCAGCCGACCGGACAGCCTTTATGGCTACACCTTC.

This rearrangement joins TRBV10-3 to TRBJ1-2; 8 bases fit TRBD1. The CDR3 covers 14 residues. Germline V lookup: CDR1 ENHRY, CDR2 SYGVKD. V gave up 6 bases and J gave up 8 bases; unmatched junction bases: 11. Here the CDR3 reads CAIRTPGQGRGYTF. Here the CDR3 DNA reads TGTGCCATCAGGACTCCCGGACAGGGACGGGGCTACACCTTC.

The chain couples TRBV19 to TRBJ1-1; D might be TRBD1 (5 bases). The germline gives CDR1 LNHDA, CDR2 SQIVND (reference sequence). V was pared by 5 bases and J by 10 bases, with 11 bases between. The CDR3 is 11 amino acids. The CDR3 DNA sequence: TGTGCCAGTAGTTCAGGGTTCGGAGCTTTCTTT. Protein product: CASSSGFGAFF.

This sequence joins TRBV7-2 and TRBJ2-5; D is undetermined. Germline V lookup: CDR1 SGHTA, CDR2 FQGNSA. Trimming took off 1 base at V and 4 bases at J, with 10 bases between the two ends. This CDR3 comprises 14 residues. The DNA of the CDR3 is TGTGCCAGCAGCTTAGAGGTCCTACGAGAGACCCAGTACTTC. It translates to CASSLEVLRETQYF.

The rearrangement links TRBV7-3 to TRBJ2-1; TRBD1 is a possible D gene (6 bases). Germline-derived CDR1 and CDR2 are SGHTA and FQGTGA. V lost 1 base to trimming and J lost 2 bases, with 12 bases between them. This CDR3 comprises 16 residues. In DNA form, the CDR3 reads TGTGCCAGCAGCTTAAGGCTCAGGGGCCCCTACAATGAGCAGTTCTTC. Translation: CASSLRLRGPYNEQFF.

The chain combines TRBV4-1 with TRBJ2-7, with D hard to call. V dropped 0 bases and J dropped 4 bases, with 16 bases sitting between them. The CDR3 sequence is 16 residues long. Germline CDR1 and CDR2: MGHRA and YSYEKL. CDR3 region: CASSQDLSSIVYEQYF. Written as DNA, the CDR3 is TGCGCCAGCAGCCAAGATCTGAGTAGTATTGTTTACGAGCAGTACTTC.

This clone was recorded once. V and J are TRBV6-5 and TRBJ1-4; maybe TRBD1 (5 bases). Germline V lookup: CDR1 MNHEY, CDR2 SVGAGI. The CDR3 has 14 residues. V lost 4 bases to trimming and J lost 4 bases, with 10 bases between them. The CDR3 nucleotides are TGTGCCAGCAGTTCAGCAGGGATTAATGAAAAACTGTTTTTT. Amino acids: CASSSAGINEKLFF.

This clone came up once. This chain uses TRBV5-1 with TRBJ2-5; D is unresolved. The V end lost 3 bases, the J end lost 2 bases, and 11 bases lay between the germline ends. This CDR3 contains 14 residues. Germline V gives CDR1 SGHRS, CDR2 YFSETQ. The CDR3 sequence: CASSSPPLQETQYF. Written as DNA, the CDR3 is TGCGCCAGCAGCTCACCACCACTTCAAGAGACCCAGTACTTC.